These 32 T cell receptor beta chains share one sample of origin, sequenced in a study of T cells in Graves' hyperthyroidism and ophthalmopathy. Researchers took RNA transcripts and amplified the TCR beta CDR3 regions from them. With the HTBI primer set, the TCR CDR3 went through a first round of RT-PCR. A single record per CDR3 protein comes from TCRdb applying MiXCR to the multiplex PCR reads. The sample yields 250,000 or so distinct CDR3 sequences, roughly 15% seen once. Sequencing was performed on blood. All receptors come from a woman between 50 and 59 years old with Graves' hyperthyroidism that later progressed to Graves' ophthalmopathy.

In its sample, this clonotype was seen many times. The V call is TRBV10-3, the J call TRBJ2-7, with TRBD2 identical over 9 bases. Germline lookup yields CDR1 ENHRY and CDR2 SYGVKD. The V gene end was trimmed by 0 bases and the J gene end by 3 bases; junction bases not matched to a gene: 6. There are 16 residues in the CDR3. The CDR3 sequence: CAISESSGRTDYEQYF. DNA of the CDR3: TGTGCCATCAGTGAGTCGAGCGGGAGGACCGACTACGAGCAGTACTTC.

This clonotype was seen at least ten times. This chain connects TRBV6-1 to TRBJ2-1, with 12 bases aligning to TRBD1. V shed 8 bases and J 8 bases; nucleotides not matched to a gene: 7. CDR1 is MNHNS and CDR2 is SASEGT in the germline V gene. The CDR3 consists of 14 residues. The CDR3 loop reads CASRGDRGPDEQFF. The CDR3 DNA follows: TGTGCCAGCCGAGGGGACAGGGGGCCAGATGAGCAGTTCTTC.

This clonotype was detected many times. This chain joins TRBV27 and TRBJ1-4; 11 positions agree with TRBD1. V lost 5 bases and J lost 8; bases outside the gene matches: 7. The CDR3 runs 15 residues. Germline CDR1 MNHEY, CDR2 SMNVEV (reference sequence). This chain's CDR3 is CASSPWTGGEEKLFF. The DNA for the CDR3 is TGTGCCAGCAGTCCGTGGACAGGGGGCGAGGAAAAACTGTTTTTT.

This clonotype was seen at least ten times. The chain has TRBV2 and TRBJ2-5; no clear D. The CDR3 contains 14 residues. From germline, CDR1 is SNHLY and CDR2 FYNNEI. The germline V and J ends were trimmed by 1 base and 5 bases, with 11 bases remaining between them. CDR3 sequence reads: CASSEDYSGETQYF. CDR3 DNA: TGTGCCAGCAGTGAAGACTACTCCGGGGAGACCCAGTACTTC. The variable domain in full, completed from reference TRBV2 and TRBJ2-5, reads EPEVTQTPSHQVTQMGQEVILRCVPISNHLYFYWYRQILGQKVEFLVSFYNNEISEKSEIFDDQFSVERPDGSNFTLKIRSTKLEDSAMYFCASSEDYSGETQYFGPGTRLLVL.

The V call is TRBV24-1, the J call TRBJ2-2; D is ambiguous. The V and J ends lost 5 bases and 2 bases respectively, with 2 bases between them. Germline V CDR1 and CDR2: KGHDR, SFDVKD. The CDR3 is 12 amino acids. The CDR3 sequence is CATSGNTGELFF. The CDR3 DNA follows: TGTGCCACCAGTGGAAACACCGGGGAGCTGTTTTTT.

This clonotype was seen repeatedly, ten times or more. The chain recombines TRBV12-3 or TRBV12-4 with TRBJ2-1; 8 bases match TRBD2. This CDR3 is 17 amino acids long. V was pared by 5 bases and J by 9 bases, with 18 bases of the junction left unmatched. Here the CDR3 DNA reads TGTGCCAGCAGTCTCAGGCGGGAGGCCTCGGACGGGGGTGAGCAGTTCTTC. Its protein is CASSLRREASDGGEQFF.

This clonotype appeared a few times. Being one base from a much bigger clone, this may be a read error. The chain couples TRBV18 to TRBJ2-2; D may be TRBD2 (5 bases). The germline V gene has CDR1 KGHSH and CDR2 LQKENI. The CDR3 is 13 residues long. In nucleotides, the CDR3 is TGTGCCAGCTCACCCTACAGCACCGGGGAGCTGGTTTTT. This encodes CASSPYSTGELVF.

This rearrangement joins TRBV9 to TRBJ2-7, with 7 bases fitting TRBD1. The CDR3 consists of 12 residues. V lost 2 bases to trimming and J lost 6 bases; unmatched junction nucleotides: 2. Germline V gene data show CDR1 as SGDLS and CDR2 as YYNGEE. The CDR3 loop is CASSVTGSEQYF. CDR3 nucleotides: TGTGCCAGCAGCGTGACAGGGAGCGAGCAGTACTTC.

The gene calls are TRBV29-1 and TRBJ1-2; D is uncertain. CDR3 size: 13 residues. CDR1 SQVTM and CDR2 ANQGSEA come from the germline V gene. V dropped 7 bases and J dropped 0 bases, with 12 bases sitting between them. Here the CDR3 reads CSGTTSTNYGYTF. As DNA, the CDR3 is TGCAGCGGTACGACAAGTACTAACTATGGCTACACCTTC.

This clonotype was counted ten times or more. The V gene is TRBV2, the J gene TRBJ2-1; D assignment may be TRBD1 or TRBD2 (5 bases each). The CDR3 loop spans 15 amino acids. V lost 3 bases and J 1 base, leaving 10 bases between the germline ends. Germline CDR1 reads SNHLY; CDR2 reads FYNNEI. The CDR3 sequence: CASSDWDPSYNEQFF. CDR3 coding DNA: TGTGCCAGCAGTGACTGGGACCCTTCCTACAATGAGCAGTTCTTC.

At least ten counts were recorded for this clonotype. This chain connects TRBV20-1 to TRBJ2-3; D may be TRBD2 (6 bases). Germline V gives CDR1 DFQATT, CDR2 SNEGSKA (reference sequence). The CDR3 runs 15 residues. The V and J ends lost 4 bases and 4 bases respectively, with 18 bases between them. The CDR3, as DNA: TGCAGTGCTACTTCTAGCGCCAGAGCGTCAGATACGCAGTATTTT. This encodes CSATSSARASDTQYF.

This clonotype was counted at least ten times. The chain recombines TRBV7-9 with TRBJ2-1; 9 bases map to TRBD2. V was pared by 6 bases and J by 2 bases, with 8 bases of the junction left unmatched. This CDR3 region has 16 residues. The germline gives CDR1 SEHNR, CDR2 FQNEAQ (reference sequence). CDR3 amino acids: CASSRSSGRTYNEQFF. The CDR3 DNA sequence: TGTGCCAGCAGTCGGAGCAGCGGGAGGACCTACAATGAGCAGTTCTTC.

This clonotype has a handful of counts. The rearrangement links TRBV7-8 to TRBJ1-2; D is unresolved. From germline, CDR1 is SGHVS and CDR2 FQNEAQ. V was cut by 5 bases and J by 0 bases, with 7 bases left in between. This CDR3 is built from 13 residues. The CDR3 region is CASSPRSNYGYTF. DNA of the CDR3: TGTGCCAGCAGCCCCCGATCTAACTATGGCTACACCTTC.

This clonotype was seen many times. V usage is TRBV28 and J usage is TRBJ2-7, with 12 bases lining up with TRBD1. V lost 3 bases to trimming and J lost 6 bases; unmatched junction nucleotides: 6. The germline CDR1 and CDR2 sequences are MDHEN and SYDVKM. The CDR3 is 15 residues long. CDR3 loop: CASSFRDRGLSEQYF. The CDR3 DNA is TGTGCCAGCAGTTTCAGGGACAGGGGGCTTAGCGAGCAGTACTTC.

About this clonotype: A much larger clone sits a single nucleotide away, making a read error possible. The rearrangement uses TRBV10-3 and TRBJ1-1; D not certain. The ends were cut back, 3 bases at V and 4 bases at J, with 12 bases in the middle. Germline values: CDR1 ENHRY, CDR2 SYGVKD. This CDR3 spans 14 amino acids. The CDR3 coding sequence is TGTGCCATCAGTGAAGGGCGGCCGAGCACTGAAGCTTTCTTT. Encoded protein: CAISEGRPSTEAFF.

Ten or more counts support this clonotype. The chain joins TRBV7-8 to TRBJ2-7, with TRBD2 as a possible D gene (9 bases). Germline V lookup: CDR1 SGHVS, CDR2 FQNEAQ. Trimming took off 6 bases at V and 7 bases at J, with 31 bases between the two ends. The CDR3 covers 18 residues. This chain's CDR3 is CASRLRTGPGLAANEQYF. The CDR3 bases are TGTGCCAGCAGGCTACGGACAGGGCCGGGACTAGCCGCCAATGAGCAGTACTTC.

To note about this clonotype: One end of the junction varies from germline; a read error may be responsible. This chain joins TRBV20-1 and TRBJ2-1, with D uncertain. Per germline, CDR1 DFQATT and CDR2 SNEGSKA (reference sequence). CDR3 length: 10 residues. This chain's CDR3 is CSARDDEQSF. The CDR3 nucleotides read TGCAGTGCTAGGGACGATGAGCAGTCCTTC.

This clonotype was detected many times. This chain uses TRBV20-1 with TRBJ2-1, with 7 bases identical to TRBD2. The V segment lost 1 base and the J segment 2 bases; nucleotides outside the gene matches: 8. This CDR3 has 16 residues. Germline loops: CDR1 DFQATT, CDR2 SNEGSKA (reference sequence). The CDR3 sequence: CSARGPGGRAYNEQFF. CDR3 nucleotides: TGCAGTGCTAGAGGCCCTGGGGGGAGGGCCTACAATGAGCAGTTCTTC.

Many counts were recorded for this clonotype. V and J are TRBV20-1 and TRBJ1-1; 9 bases align to TRBD1. CDR3 length: 13 amino acids. Germline loops: CDR1 DFQATT, CDR2 SNEGSKA (reference sequence). Losses at the gene ends were 7 bases for V and 5 bases for J; bases not matched to a gene: 8. The CDR3 spells CSGGTGHYTEAFF. The CDR3 DNA sequence: TGCAGTGGGGGGACAGGGCATTATACTGAAGCTTTCTTT.

This clonotype turned up a few times. J is TRBJ2-1 and V is TRBV7-3, with 14 bases aligning to TRBD2. Trimming took 5 bases from V and 13 from J; bases not matched to a gene: 10. This CDR3 is 15 amino acids long. The germline CDR1 and CDR2 sequences are SGHTA and FQGTGA. The CDR3 bases are TGTGCCAGCAGCGATGGGACTAGCGGGAGTTCCTTCCAGTTCTTC. It translates to CASSDGTSGSSFQFF.

A word on this clonotype: A much larger clone is a single base away; this may be a read error. This chain joins TRBV15 and TRBJ1-2; TRBD1 is a possible D gene (5 bases). The ends were cut back, 0 bases at V and 3 bases at J, with 11 bases in the middle. Looked up from germline, CDR1 is LNHNV and CDR2 is YYDKDF (reference sequence). The CDR3 extends over 15 amino acids. The CDR3 sequence: CATSREGDSDYGYTF. In DNA form, the CDR3 reads TGTGCCACCAGCAGAGAGGGAGACAGTGACTATGGCTACACCTTC. Supplemented by reference TRBV15 and TRBJ1-2, the full variable domain reads DAMVIQNPRYQVTQFGKPVTLSCSQTLNHNVMYWYQQKSSQAPKLLFHYYDKDFNNEADTPDNFQSRRPNTSFCFLDIRSPGLGDTAMYLCATSREGDSDYGYTFGSGTRLTVV.

This chain uses TRBV5-1 with TRBJ1-1; a weak D match, TRBD1 (6 bases). The germline gives CDR1 SGHRS, CDR2 YFSETQ. The CDR3 has 14 amino acids. V was trimmed by 2 bases and J by 8 bases, leaving 16 bases between them. The CDR3 spells CASSLISDSLEAFF. CDR3 nucleotides: TGCGCCAGCAGCTTAATCTCGGACAGCCTAGAAGCTTTCTTT.

This clonotype showed up many times. The rearrangement uses TRBV5-1 and TRBJ2-7; D is unresolved. Per the germline V gene, CDR1 is SGHRS and CDR2 is YFSETQ. The V end was cut by 2 bases, the J end by 2 bases, with 17 bases between. The length of the CDR3 is 16 residues. Written as DNA, the CDR3 is TGCGCCAGCAGCTTAGAAGTCCATACTGGGGCCTACGAGCAGTACTTC. Translated, it gives CASSLEVHTGAYEQYF.

This clonotype occurred a few times. V gene TRBV20-1 combines with J gene TRBJ1-2, with D hard to call. Germline loops: CDR1 DFQATT, CDR2 SNEGSKA (reference sequence). Trimming cost V 5 bases and J 3 bases, with 10 bases left between them. The CDR3 covers 12 residues. CDR3 region: CSAESQDYGYTF. DNA for the CDR3: TGCAGTGCTGAGTCTCAGGACTATGGCTACACCTTC.

This clonotype was counted at least ten times. This chain connects TRBV10-3 to TRBJ2-1; D gene unclear. The V end was cut by 2 bases, the J end by 8 bases, with 16 bases between. Germline V CDR1 and CDR2: ENHRY, SYGVKD. This CDR3 has 15 amino acids. The chain's CDR3 is CAISEADARRDEQFF. The CDR3 region has the DNA TGTGCCATCAGTGAGGCCGATGCGCGGCGCGATGAGCAGTTCTTC.

This clonotype has at least ten counts. CDR3 amino acids: CASILDRVDEQYF. CDR3 coding DNA: TGTGCCAGCATCTTGGACAGGGTAGACGAGCAGTACTTC. V and J are TRBV6-1 and TRBJ2-7; 8 nucleotides match TRBD1. The CDR3 has 13 amino acids. The trim removed 7 bases at V and 5 bases at J, leaving 7 bases unmatched. CDR1 is MNHNS, CDR2 SASEGT, per germline.

This clonotype has a handful of counts. V usage is TRBV20-1 and J usage is TRBJ1-4; possible D gene TRBD1, 5 bases. The V end was cut by 0 bases, the J end by 2 bases, with 13 bases between. Germline loops: CDR1 DFQATT, CDR2 SNEGSKA (reference sequence). The CDR3 is made up of 16 amino acids. Here the CDR3 reads CSAREHFSGTNEKLFF. The CDR3, as DNA: TGCAGTGCTAGAGAGCACTTTTCAGGGACTAATGAAAAACTGTTTTTT.

This clonotype showed up many times. The gene calls are TRBV5-1 and TRBJ1-6; TRBD1 matches at 7 bases. Per the germline V gene, CDR1 is SGHRS and CDR2 is YFSETQ. Trimming at V came to 3 bases and at J to 4 bases, leaving 1 base not matched to a gene. The CDR3 totals 14 residues. The CDR3 loop reads CASSSQGYNSPLHF. The CDR3, as DNA: TGCGCCAGCAGCTCACAGGGGTATAATTCACCCCTCCACTTT.

This clonotype was detected ten times or more. The chain links TRBV11-2 to TRBJ1-1; TRBD1 matches 11 bases. Per germline, CDR1 SGHAT and CDR2 FQNNGV. The junction had 6 bases not matched to a gene; V was cut back by 2 bases and J by 4 bases. This CDR3 spans 16 amino acids. CDR3 sequence: CASSLFSGTGGTEAFF. CDR3 bases: TGTGCCAGCAGCTTATTTTCCGGGACAGGGGGCACTGAAGCTTTCTTT.

The chain is built from TRBV5-8 and TRBJ1-6; D might be TRBD1 (5 bases). CDR1 SGHTS and CDR2 YDEGEE come from the germline V gene. The CDR3 is 13 amino acids. V was clipped by 5 bases and J by 9 bases, with 12 bases between them. The CDR3, as DNA: TGTGCCAGCAGTTCGCCAGGGTTTTCACCCCTCCACTTT. Its protein product is CASSSPGFSPLHF.

In this sample, this clonotype turned up a few times. The chain recombines TRBV5-6 with TRBJ2-3, with a weak D call TRBD1 (6 bases). The CDR3 has 17 amino acids. The germline V gene has CDR1 SGHDT and CDR2 YYEEEE. V lost 4 bases and J 0 bases, leaving 18 bases between the germline ends. The DNA for the CDR3 is TGTGCCAGCAGCCCGACAGGATCCCCTACTAGCACAGATACGCAGTATTTT. Translation: CASSPTGSPTSTDTQYF.

This clonotype was counted at least ten times. This CDR3 reads CASSQGQGARDEQYF. CDR3 sequence (DNA): TGTGCCAGCAGCCAAGGGCAGGGGGCACGGGACGAGCAGTACTTC. The rearrangement links TRBV3-1 to TRBJ2-7; 8 nucleotides align to TRBD1. Per germline, CDR1 LGHDT and CDR2 YNNKEL (reference sequence). This CDR3 has 15 residues. The ends lost 1 base at V and 5 bases at J; junction bases unmatched: 7.